These 8 T cell receptor beta chains came from one sample sequenced in a study of cytomegalovirus exposure and HLA in healthy donors (dated by TCRdb to about 2017). The library came from the immunoSEQ multiplex PCR assay. For the multiplex PCR, a mixture combining 60 forward primers for TCR Vbeta segments and 13 reverse primers for TCR Jbeta segments was used. Sourced from immuneACCESS, this table was stored by TCRdb with only in-frame sequences that have V and J called. A share of the clones is absent; for the studies checked, an unresolved V gene accounts for under half, and the remainder has no known explanation. The sample profile shows some 180,000 clones; about 79% of them were found once. Clones ranked in the top ten supply around 1.6% of the sample. Sequencing was carried out using PBMCs. Every receptor here comes from a man aged 18 to 35 in good health and CMV-seronegative.

V and J are TRBV6-5 and TRBJ2-3; D is undetermined. The CDR3 is 14 amino acids. The V end lost 2 bases, the J end lost 1 base, and 7 bases lay between the germline ends. Per the germline V gene, CDR1 is MNHEY and CDR2 is SVGAGI. Here the CDR3 DNA reads TGTGCCAGCAGTTACCCCACACGCACAGATACGCAGTATTTT. This gives the protein CASSYPTRTDTQYF.

This chain joins TRBV6-1 and TRBJ1-5, with TRBD1 matching over 7 bases. Germline V gene sequence: CDR1 MNHNS, CDR2 SASEGT. This CDR3 has 16 residues. The V and J ends lost 3 bases and 4 bases, in that order; junction bases with no gene match: 9. CDR3 amino acids: CASSDQEQGSNQPQHF. The DNA of the CDR3 is TGTGCCAGCAGTGATCAGGAACAGGGGTCAAATCAGCCCCAGCATTTT.

The J gene is TRBJ1-5, the V gene TRBV7-6, with D uncertain. This CDR3 has 13 residues. Trimming pared 0 bases from V and 6 bases from J, leaving 6 bases between. The germline V gene encodes CDR1 SGHVS and CDR2 FNYEAQ. This chain's CDR3 is CASSLAPSQPQHF. As DNA, the CDR3 is TGTGCCAGCAGCTTAGCGCCTAGTCAGCCCCAGCATTTT.

The chain recombines TRBV5-4 with TRBJ2-7; 11 positions agree with TRBD1. J lost 4 bases, V lost 0 bases, and 3 bases had no gene match. This CDR3 has 15 amino acids. The germline V gene has CDR1 SGHNT and CDR2 YYREEE (reference sequence). Written as DNA, the CDR3 is TGTGCCAGCAGCTTGGTCGGACAGGGGGCGTACGAGCAGTACTTC. The encoded protein is CASSLVGQGAYEQYF.

The chain uses TRBV28 and TRBJ1-2; D not certain. The CDR3 has 17 residues. V was clipped by 3 bases and J by 2 bases, with 19 bases between them. The germline gives CDR1 MDHEN, CDR2 SYDVKM. The CDR3 is CASSFIGPGVGNYGYTF. For the CDR3, the DNA is TGTGCCAGCAGTTTTATAGGTCCCGGGGTAGGAAACTATGGCTACACCTTC.

V and J are TRBV6-1 and TRBJ2-5; D possibly corresponds to TRBD2 (6 bases). The J call could be wrong; TRBJ2-7 is a better fit for the DNA end. CDR1 and CDR2 from the germline V gene are MNHNS and SASEGT. This CDR3 has 14 residues. This CDR3 is CASSGKGLVYEQYF. Here the CDR3 DNA reads TGTGCCAGCAGTGGCAAGGGACTTGTCTACGAGCAGTACTTC.

The CDR3 reads CSVSSGLERGMQLTDTQYF. CDR3 DNA: TGCAGCGTTTCATCAGGATTAGAACGTGGCATGCAGCTCACAGATACGCAGTATTTT. V is TRBV29-1 and J is TRBJ2-3; D unclear. Between the trimmed V and J ends, which lost 5 bases and 2 bases, there was a span of 29 bases. Germline V lookup: CDR1 SQVTM, CDR2 ANQGSEA. The CDR3 has 19 residues.

The V and J genes are TRBV5-4 and TRBJ2-7; 10 nucleotides agree with TRBD2. This CDR3 contains 15 residues. V dropped 0 bases and J dropped 3; count of bases not matched to a gene: 3. Germline CDR1 is SGHNT and CDR2 is YYREEE (reference sequence). CDR3 sequence (DNA): TGTGCCAGCAGCTTGGGGACTAGCGGTGTCTACGAGCAGTACTTC. Translated, it gives CASSLGTSGVYEQYF.